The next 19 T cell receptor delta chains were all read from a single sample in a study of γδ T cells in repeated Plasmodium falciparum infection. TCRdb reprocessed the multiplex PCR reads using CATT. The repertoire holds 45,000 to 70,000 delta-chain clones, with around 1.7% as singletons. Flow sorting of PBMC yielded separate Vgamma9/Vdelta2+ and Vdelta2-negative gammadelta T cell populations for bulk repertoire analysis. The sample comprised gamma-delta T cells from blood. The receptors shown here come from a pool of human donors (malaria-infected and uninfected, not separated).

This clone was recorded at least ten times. The DNA of the CDR3 is TGTGCTCTTGGGGAACTTTCTCCGTTTCATGTACTACTGGGGGATACCAAGTACACCGATAAACTCATCTTT. This sequence encodes CALGELSPFHVLLGDTKYTDKLIF. This chain uses TRDV1 with TRDJ1; TRDD3 matches 12 bases. J was trimmed by 0 bases and V by 0 bases; bases with no gene match: 23. Germline V CDR1 and CDR2: TSWWSYY, QGS. The CDR3 totals 24 residues.

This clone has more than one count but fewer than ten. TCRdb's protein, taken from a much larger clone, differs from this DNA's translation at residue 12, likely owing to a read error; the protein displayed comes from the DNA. This CDR3 reads CALGELIGSDKFIF. CDR3 bases: TGTGCTCTTGGGGAACTCATCGGGTCCGATAAATTCATCTTT. The genes are TRDV1 and TRDJ1, with D unclear. The germline gives CDR1 TSWWSYY, CDR2 QGS. The CDR3 has 14 residues.

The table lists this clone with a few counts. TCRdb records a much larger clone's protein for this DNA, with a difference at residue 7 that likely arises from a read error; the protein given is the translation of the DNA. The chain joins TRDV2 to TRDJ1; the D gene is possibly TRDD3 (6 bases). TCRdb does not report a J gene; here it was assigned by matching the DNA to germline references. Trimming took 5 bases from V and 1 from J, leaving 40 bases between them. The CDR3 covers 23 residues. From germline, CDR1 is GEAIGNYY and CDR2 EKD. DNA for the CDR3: TGTGCCTGTGGCGAACACCTCCTAATGAGGGTGATACGCTCCCGGGGTTGCACCGATAAACTCATCTTT. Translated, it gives CACGEHLLMRVIRSRGCTDKLIF.

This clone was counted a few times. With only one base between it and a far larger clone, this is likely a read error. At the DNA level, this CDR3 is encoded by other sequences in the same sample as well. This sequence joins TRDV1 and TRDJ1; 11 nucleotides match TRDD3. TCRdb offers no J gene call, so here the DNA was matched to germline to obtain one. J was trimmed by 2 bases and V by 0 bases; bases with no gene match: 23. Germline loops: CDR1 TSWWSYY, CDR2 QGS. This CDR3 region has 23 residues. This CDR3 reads CALGELRPPSSLAGGYRTDKLIF. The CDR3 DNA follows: TGTGCTCTTGGGGAACTACGGCCCCCTTCTTCTCTGGCTGGGGGATACAGGACCGATAAACTCATCTTT.

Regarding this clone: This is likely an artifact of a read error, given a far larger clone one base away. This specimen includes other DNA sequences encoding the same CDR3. CDR3 nucleotide sequence: TGCGCCTGTGACACGAGCCAACCCTCGACGGGGGATACCTCCTGGGACACCCGACAGATGTTTTTC. Amino acids: CACDTSQPSTGDTSWDTRQMFF. V gene TRDV2 combines with J gene TRDJ3; 9 bases match TRDD3. Germline matching of the DNA provided the J gene here, since TCRdb leaves it blank. The CDR3 length is 22 residues. Germline V gene data show CDR1 as GEAIGNYY and CDR2 as EKD.

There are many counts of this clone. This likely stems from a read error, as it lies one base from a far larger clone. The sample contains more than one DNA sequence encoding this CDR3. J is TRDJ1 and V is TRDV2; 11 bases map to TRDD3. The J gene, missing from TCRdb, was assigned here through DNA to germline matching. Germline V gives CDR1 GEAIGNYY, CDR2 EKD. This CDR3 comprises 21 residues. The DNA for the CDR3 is TGTGCCTGCGACACCGCGGAGAAGGTGGGGGATACGCGTCTGTACACCGATAAACTCATCTTT. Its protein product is CACDTAEKVGDTRLYTDKLIF.

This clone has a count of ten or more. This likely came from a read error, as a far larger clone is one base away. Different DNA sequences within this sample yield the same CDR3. In DNA form, the CDR3 reads TGTGCACTTGAGATCCCTTGGGGATCTGGTAAACTCATCTTT. It is translated as CALEIPWGSGKLIF. V usage is TRDV1 and J usage is TRDJ1; the D gene is possibly TRDD3 (6 bases). Per germline, CDR1 TSWWSYY and CDR2 QGS. This CDR3 has 14 residues.

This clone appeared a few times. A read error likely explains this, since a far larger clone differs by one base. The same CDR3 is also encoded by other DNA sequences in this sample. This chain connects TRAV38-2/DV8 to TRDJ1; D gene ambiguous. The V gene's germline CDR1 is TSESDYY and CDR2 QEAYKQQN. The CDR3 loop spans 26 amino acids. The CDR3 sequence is CAYRAYLALLPPGSKVVFRYTDKLIF. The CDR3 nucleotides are TGTGCTTATCGGGCGTACCTAGCGCTCCTGCCTCCCGGGTCAAAAGTGGTATTCAGGTACACCGATAAGCTCATCTTT.

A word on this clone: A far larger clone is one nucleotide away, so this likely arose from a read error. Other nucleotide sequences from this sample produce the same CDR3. CDR3 in amino acids: CALGEVLNGPSGGSYTDKLIF. For the CDR3, the DNA is TGTGCTCTTGGGGAAGTCTTAAACGGGCCTTCTGGGGGCTCGTACACCGACAAACTCATCTTT. The gene calls are TRDV1 and TRDJ1; 7 nucleotides align to TRDD3. No J gene is reported in TCRdb; it was inferred here by comparing the DNA with germline. From germline, CDR1 is TSWWSYY and CDR2 QGS. This CDR3 spans 21 amino acids.

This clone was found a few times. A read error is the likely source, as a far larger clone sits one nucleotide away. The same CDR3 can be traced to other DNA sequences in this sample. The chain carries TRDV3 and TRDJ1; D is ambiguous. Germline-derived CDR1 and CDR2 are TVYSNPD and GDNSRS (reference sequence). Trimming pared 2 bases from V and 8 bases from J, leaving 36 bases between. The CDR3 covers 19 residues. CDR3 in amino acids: CAFGRGPFYAPVLASKLIF. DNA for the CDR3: TGTGCCTTTGGCCGGGGCCCATTCTACGCCCCCGTACTAGCCTCGAAACTCATCTTT.

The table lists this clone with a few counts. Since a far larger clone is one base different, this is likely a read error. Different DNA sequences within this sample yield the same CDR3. CDR3 sequence (DNA): TGTGCTCTTGGGGACCCTAAAGATTCCTCCATACTGGACCTATACACCGATAAACTTATCTTT. Translation gives CALGDPKDSSILDLYTDKLIF. The chain employs TRDV1 and TRDJ1; D is tentatively TRDD2 or TRDD3 (5 bases each). The CDR3 covers 21 residues. Germline V gene sequence: CDR1 TSWWSYY, CDR2 QGS.

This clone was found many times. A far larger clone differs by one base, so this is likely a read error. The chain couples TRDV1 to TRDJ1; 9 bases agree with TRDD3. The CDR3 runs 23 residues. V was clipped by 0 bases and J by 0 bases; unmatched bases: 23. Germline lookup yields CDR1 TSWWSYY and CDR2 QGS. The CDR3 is CALGELILPEYWGRGWDTDKLIF. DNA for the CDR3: TGTGCTCTTGGGGAACTCATCCTTCCCGAGTACTGGGGGAGGGGTTGGGACACCGATAAACTCATCTTT.

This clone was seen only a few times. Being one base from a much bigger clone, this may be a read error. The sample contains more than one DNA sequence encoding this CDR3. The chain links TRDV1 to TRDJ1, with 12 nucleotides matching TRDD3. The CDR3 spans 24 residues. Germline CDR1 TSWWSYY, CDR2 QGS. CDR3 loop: CALGEFNPRGGHWGIPGGTDKLIF. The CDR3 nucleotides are TGTGCTCTTGGGGAATTTAACCCCCGGGGGGGGCACTGGGGGATACCGGGGGGCACCGATAAACTCATTTTT.

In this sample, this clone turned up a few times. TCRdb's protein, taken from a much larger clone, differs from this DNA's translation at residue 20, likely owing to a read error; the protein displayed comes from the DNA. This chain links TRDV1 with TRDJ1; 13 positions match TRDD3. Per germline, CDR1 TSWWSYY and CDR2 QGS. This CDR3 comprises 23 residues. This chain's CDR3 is CALGEGHRTGGYAREGDADILIF. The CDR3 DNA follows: TGTGCTCTTGGGGAAGGACACCGTACTGGGGGATACGCGAGGGAGGGGGATGCCGATATACTCATCTTT.

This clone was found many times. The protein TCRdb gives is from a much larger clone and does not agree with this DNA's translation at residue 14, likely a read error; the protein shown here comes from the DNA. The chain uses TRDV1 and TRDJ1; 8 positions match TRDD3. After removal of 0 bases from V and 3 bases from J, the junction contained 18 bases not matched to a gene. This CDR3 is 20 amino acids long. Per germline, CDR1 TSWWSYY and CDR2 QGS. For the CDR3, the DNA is TGTGCTCTTGGGGAACTAGTCTTCTGGAACTACTGGGGGGTCCCCGATAAACTCATCTTT. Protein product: CALGELVFWNYWGVPDKLIF.

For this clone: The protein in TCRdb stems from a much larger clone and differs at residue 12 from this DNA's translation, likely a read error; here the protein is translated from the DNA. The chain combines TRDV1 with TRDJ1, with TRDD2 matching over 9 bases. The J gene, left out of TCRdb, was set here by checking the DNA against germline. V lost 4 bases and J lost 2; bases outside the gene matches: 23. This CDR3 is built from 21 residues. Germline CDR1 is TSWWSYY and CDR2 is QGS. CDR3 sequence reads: CALGGFAFLRFAGDYTDKLIF. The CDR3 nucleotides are TGTGCTCTTGGGGGGTTCGCCTTCCTACGGTTTGCTGGGGACTATACCGATAAACTCATCTTT.

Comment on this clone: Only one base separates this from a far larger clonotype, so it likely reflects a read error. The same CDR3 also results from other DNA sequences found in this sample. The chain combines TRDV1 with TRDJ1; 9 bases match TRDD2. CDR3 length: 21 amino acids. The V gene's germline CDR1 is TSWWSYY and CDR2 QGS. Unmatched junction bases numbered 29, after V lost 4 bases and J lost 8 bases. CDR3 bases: TGTGCTCTTGGGGCACACGACCTTCCTACGTTCTGGGGGGCTCAGACTGACAAACTCATCTTT. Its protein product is CALGAHDLPTFWGAQTDKLIF.

Here the CDR3 reads CACDPVGTQLYTDKLIF. CDR3 sequence (DNA): TGTGCCTGTGACCCCGTGGGGACCCAATTGTACACCGATAAACTCATCTTT. The genes are TRDV2 and TRDJ1, with a tentative D call TRDD3 (5 bases). The J gene comes from matching the DNA to germline here; TCRdb lacks it. The germline V gene has CDR1 GEAIGNYY and CDR2 EKD. Trimming shortened V by 3 bases and J by 0 bases, and 19 bases separated the two germline ends. The CDR3 length is 17 residues.

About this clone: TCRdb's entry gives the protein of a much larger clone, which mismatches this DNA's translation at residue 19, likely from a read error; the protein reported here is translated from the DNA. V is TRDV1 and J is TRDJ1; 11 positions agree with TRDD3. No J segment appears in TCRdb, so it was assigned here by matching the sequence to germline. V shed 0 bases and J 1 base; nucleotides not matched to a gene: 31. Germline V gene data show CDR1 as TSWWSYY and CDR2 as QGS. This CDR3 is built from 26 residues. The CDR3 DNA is TGTGCTCTTGGGGAACTAGGGGGGGTGGTTGGGAAGGACTGGTGGGGGATACGTCCTTCCACCGATAAACTCATCTTT. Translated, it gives CALGELGGVVGKDWWGIRPSTDKLIF.